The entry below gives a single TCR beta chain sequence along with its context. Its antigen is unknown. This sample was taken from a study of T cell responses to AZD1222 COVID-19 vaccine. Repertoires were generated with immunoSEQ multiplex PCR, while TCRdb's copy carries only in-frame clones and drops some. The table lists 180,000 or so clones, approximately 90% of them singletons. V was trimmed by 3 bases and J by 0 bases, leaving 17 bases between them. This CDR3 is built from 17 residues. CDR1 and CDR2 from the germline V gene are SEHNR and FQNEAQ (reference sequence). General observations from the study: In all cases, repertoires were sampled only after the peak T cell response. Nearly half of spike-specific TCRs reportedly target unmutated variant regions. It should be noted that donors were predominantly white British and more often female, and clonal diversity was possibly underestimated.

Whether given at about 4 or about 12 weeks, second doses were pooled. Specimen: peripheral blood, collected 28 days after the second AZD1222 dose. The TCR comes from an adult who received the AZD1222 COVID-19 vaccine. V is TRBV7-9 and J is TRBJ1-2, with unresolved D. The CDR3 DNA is TGTGCCAGCAGCTTTGGGCAGGTTAGCTCTTCTAACTATGGCTACACCTTC. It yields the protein CASSFGQVSSSNYGYTF.